Listed below are T cell receptor beta chains from one sample, sequenced in a study of vaccination and CD4 T cells after COVID-19. Their specific antigens are unknown. TCRdb fed the PCR reads into MiXCR, producing one record per CDR3 protein. The table lists about 21,000 distinct CDR3 sequences, around 62% of them singletons, with under 30% in the top ten. The specimen comprised CD4+ T cells from blood, cultured in vitro, sampled before SARS-CoV-2 vaccination. The source is a human donor who received a COVID-19 vaccine. Each CDR3 is given with its conserved first and last residue. D genes are given only for firm matches. Size is omitted from some rows. Given values are once, few, many or a class for expanded clones.

d_call j_call v_call clone_size cdr3_nt cdr3_aa
NA TRBJ1-5 TRBV10-1 NA TGCGCCAGCAGTGAGGCTAATCAGCCCCAGCATTTT CASSEANQPQHF
NA TRBJ1-2 TRBV20-1 few TGCAGTGCTATGGAGGGAAACTATGGCTACACCTTC CSAMEGNYGYTF
NA TRBJ2-3 TRBV7-2 NA TGTGCCAGCAGCTTGATGGGAGATACGCAGTATTTT CASSLMGDTQYF
TRBD1 TRBJ1-3 TRBV12-3/TRBV12-4 NA TGTGCCAGCAGCCTATCCGGGACAGGAGGAAACACCATATATTTT CASSLSGTGGNTIYF
NA TRBJ1-2 TRBV7-9 few TGTGCCAGCAGCCCAGGGGTCAGCCGGGGTCATGGCTACACCTTC CASSPGVSRGHGYTF
NA TRBJ1-5 TRBV7-2 NA TGTGCCAGCAGCTTGCGGCACGGGGCGGAACAGCCCCAGCATTTT CASSLRHGAEQPQHF
NA TRBJ1-5 TRBV6-5 NA TGTGCCAGCAGTTACGGGAGGATCAATCAGCCCCAGCATTTT CASSYGRINQPQHF
TRBD1 TRBJ1-4 TRBV6-1 NA TGTGCCAGCAGCATGACAGGGGGCCGGAGTGAAAAACTGTTTTTT CASSMTGGRSEKLFF
TRBD2 TRBJ2-4 TRBV5-1 NA TGCGCCAGCAGCTTAGGGACTAGAAACATTCAGTACTTC CASSLGTRNIQYF
TRBD2 TRBJ2-3 TRBV10-3 NA TGTGCCATCAGGATCACCGGCGCGGGGGGCACAGATACGCAGTATTTT CAIRITGAGGTDTQYF